The source of this T cell receptor (beta chain) is a study of T-cell reconstitution after alpha-beta-depleted transplantation in children (dated by TCRdb to the mid-2010s). As for the study more broadly: The study quantitatively tracked T-cell immune reconstitution after TCRalphabeta/CD19-depleted allogeneic hematopoietic cell transplantation in children using TCR repertoire profiling. Study-wide conclusions, independent of this receptor: The apparently early alphabetaT-cell count recovery about two months after transplant was reportedly dependent on only several hundred rapidly expanded clones derived from non-depleted graft cells. Hyperexpanded clone frequencies declined over subsequent months; after one year, T-cell counts and TCRbeta diversity were mostly attributed to newly produced T cells. In some patients, high TCRbeta diversity at day 60 was attributed to recipient T cells and intrathymic progenitors that had survived conditioning.

Comment on this clonotype: What antigen it recognizes has not been identified. The record has no base qualities; no much larger clone is one base away.

Library creation used PCR. For sequencing, an Illumina HiSeq 2500 was employed. To normalize quantification of the TCRbeta repertoire, the TCR libraries were built with molecular barcoding that relied on unique molecular identifiers. TCRdb reran the public reads through fastp at Q25 and MiXCR, keeping productive beta chains. Rows are combined by CDR3 protein, so each entry shows the most common genes and DNA. Here the sample has 780,000 or so distinct CDR3 sequences; 16% occur a single time. The ten largest clonotypes hold approximately 4.5% of the sample. The treatment or condition tag for this specimen amounts to: allogeneic hematopoietic cell transplantation with graft depleted of TCRalphabeta T cells and CD19 B cells. Transplant recipients were children who received TCRalphabeta/CD19-depleted allogeneic hematopoietic cell grafts. The junction carries 11 bases between V and J, which are trimmed by 1 base and 0 bases respectively. CDR1 and CDR2, looked up from the germline V gene, are SGHDN and FVKESK. From the cysteine through the phenylalanine, the CDR3 covers 16 amino acids. Of the read, only the CDR3 DNA is kept; its 48 bases are in frame from base 1.

This clonotype was obtained from a male patient aged 10 to 17 who had a stem cell transplant for acute lymphoblastic leukemia, so the T cells may come from the graft donor. The rearrangement joined TRBV14 to TRBJ2-3; the D gene is possibly TRBD1, with 6 bases matching. The starting material was PBMCs, mostly from graft donor cells, obtained 360 days after TCRalphabeta/CD19-depleted stem cell transplant. The bases are TGTGCCAGCAGCCAAGCCCCAGGGGAGAGCACAGATACGCAGTATTTT. It translates to CASSQAPGESTDTQYF.